This T cell receptor (beta chain) was retrieved from a study of T cells after yellow fever vaccination. Overall study: Preparing low-cell-number fractions relied on SMART-Seq v4 Ultra Low Input. Whole-study findings and limits: Re-detected after boosting: most primary clones, 96% of CD4 and about 90% of CD8. Although most clonotypes did not, a small share appeared in both CD4 and CD8 compartments.

The ends were cut back, 0 bases at V and 7 bases at J, with 7 bases in the middle. The CDR3 covers 12 residues. The germline V gene has CDR1 SQVTM and CDR2 ANQGSEA. This clonotype has a handful of counts. The antigen is unknown. TCRdb reprocessed the 5' RACE reads via MiXCR and lists one record per CDR3 protein. Of roughly 260,000 distinct CDR3 sequences in the sample, over 10% were seen once. The sample here was CD4+ T cells sorted from PBMCs, taken 45 days after the yellow fever booster vaccination. The TCR originated in a man in his thirties or forties who received the YFV17D yellow fever vaccine. The V call is TRBV29-1, the J call TRBJ2-4; D call uncertain. CDR3 sequence: CSVEEGENIQYF. CDR3 in DNA: TGCAGCGTTGAAGAGGGCGAGAACATTCAGTACTTC.